This entry lists 32 T cell receptor beta chains sequenced from one sample in a study of beta chain features in type 1 diabetes. Investigators reverse transcribed all isolated RNA, so they sequenced expressed TCRB transcripts. The assay was immunoSEQ multiplex PCR, and TCRdb's table has in-frame clones only and misses some. The table has about 250,000 clones, 11% to 15% seen once. The sample was naive CD4+ T cells from blood. These receptors originate from a woman aged 40 to 49 in good health.

This clone was found a few times. The chain combines TRBV7-8 with TRBJ2-2, with D perhaps TRBD1 (5 bases). Germline CDR1 reads SGHVS; CDR2 reads FQNEAQ. V gave up 5 bases and J gave up 4 bases, with 17 bases separating them. CDR3 length equals 16 residues. CDR3 protein: CASSPRLQGPTGELFF. The DNA of the CDR3 is TGTGCCAGCAGCCCCCGCCTGCAGGGCCCCACCGGGGAGCTGTTTTTT. Full variable domain (outside the CDR3, taken from reference TRBV7-8 and TRBJ2-2): GAGVSQSPRYKVAKRGQDVALRCDPISGHVSLFWYQQALGQGPEFLTYFQNEAQLDKSGLPSDRFFAERPEGSVSTLKIQRTQQEDSAVYLCASSPRLQGPTGELFFGEGSRLTVL.

This clone appeared a few times. The chain is built from TRBV10-2 and TRBJ1-5; D is possibly TRBD1 (5 bases). Trimming pared 5 bases from V and 5 bases from J, leaving 13 bases between. The CDR3 contains 14 residues. Germline V CDR1 and CDR2: WSHSY, SAAADI. DNA of the CDR3: TGCGCCAGCAGTCAGGGTATAGACCATCAGCCCCAGCATTTT. It yields the protein CASSQGIDHQPQHF.

This chain joins TRBV21-1 and TRBJ2-4; TRBD2, the D gene given by the table, was not confirmed from the DNA. TRBV21-1 represents a pseudogene. The CDR3 has 19 residues. CDR3 sequence: CASTARGTSGEKAKNIQYF. CDR3 in DNA: TGTGCCAGCACCGCCCGGGGGACTAGCGGTGAAAAAGCCAAAAACATTCAGTACTTC.

As for this clone: This CDR3 is also generated by other DNA sequences in the sample. The chain links TRBV18 to TRBJ1-6; 9 nucleotides align to TRBD1. With V trimmed by 1 base and J by 5 bases, 0 bases remained unmatched. The CDR3 covers 15 residues. Germline CDR1 and CDR2: KGHSH and LQKENI. The CDR3 is CASSPRTGDNSPLHF. DNA for the CDR3: TGTGCCAGCTCACCACGGACAGGGGATAATTCACCCCTCCACTTT.

This rearrangement joins TRBV29-1 to TRBJ1-2; no reliable D call. V was shortened by 8 bases and J by 6 bases, with 28 bases between the two germline ends. The CDR3 length is 16 residues. Germline loops: CDR1 SQVTM, CDR2 ANQGSEA. CDR3 region: CSTGSGFREEENGYTF. The CDR3 DNA sequence: TGCAGCACCGGTTCGGGGTTCCGGGAGGAGGAGAATGGCTACACCTTC.

This clone has only a few counts. The rearrangement joins TRBV6-1 to TRBJ2-2; perhaps TRBD1 as D (5 bases). Trimming shortened V by 4 bases and J by 7 bases, and 16 bases separated the two germline ends. Germline V gene data show CDR1 as MNHNS and CDR2 as SASEGT. The CDR3 is 15 amino acids. The CDR3 nucleotides read TGTGCCAGCAGTGCGGCAGGGTTAAGCAGCGGGGAGCTGTTTTTT. As protein: CASSAAGLSSGELFF.

This chain uses TRBV6-5 with TRBJ2-2, with 7 bases fitting TRBD2. The CDR3 totals 14 residues. V was clipped by 10 bases and J by 1 base; unmatched bases: 6. Germline V CDR1 and CDR2: MNHEY, SVGAGI. DNA for the CDR3: TGTGCCACCGCACGCGGGGGGAACACCGGGGAGCTGTTTTTT. Its translation: CATARGGNTGELFF.

The chain combines TRBV11-2 with TRBJ2-2; D is uncertain. V dropped 0 bases and J dropped 4 bases, with 12 bases sitting between them. This CDR3 comprises 16 residues. The germline V gene encodes CDR1 SGHAT and CDR2 FQNNGV. For the CDR3, the DNA is TGTGCCAGCAGCTTAGATAACGGTCAGGTCACCGGGGAGCTGTTTTTT. This gives the protein CASSLDNGQVTGELFF.

This CDR3 is CASSLGLARDNEQFF. The CDR3 nucleotides are TGTGCCAGCAGCCTTGGACTAGCGCGCGACAATGAGCAGTTCTTC. This chain links TRBV5-8 with TRBJ2-1, with TRBD2 matching 9 bases. With 4 bases clipped from V and 5 bases from J, the junction kept 7 bases outside the gene matches. The CDR3 contains 15 residues. Germline values: CDR1 SGHTS, CDR2 YDEGEE.

The V gene is TRBV7-6, the J gene TRBJ2-1; D perhaps matches TRBD1 (6 bases). Germline-derived CDR1 and CDR2 are SGHVS and FNYEAQ. Trimming pared 2 bases from V and 6 bases from J, leaving 11 bases between. This CDR3 spans 14 amino acids. The CDR3 is CASSLRQVPNEQFF. CDR3 nucleotide sequence: TGTGCCAGCAGCTTAAGACAGGTTCCCAATGAGCAGTTCTTC.

This clone was counted only a few times. The chain couples TRBV7-2 to TRBJ2-7; a possible D gene is TRBD1 (5 bases). Germline V lookup: CDR1 SGHTA, CDR2 FQGNSA. The germline V and J ends were trimmed by 1 base and 0 bases, with 13 bases remaining between them. The CDR3 loop spans 16 amino acids. CDR3 sequence: CASSLVVGDSSYEQYF. CDR3 bases: TGTGCCAGCAGCTTAGTGGTCGGTGACAGCTCCTACGAGCAGTACTTC.

This clone was counted only a few times. The chain links TRBV18 to TRBJ1-5; no firm D call. This CDR3 is built from 14 residues. Germline V lookup: CDR1 KGHSH, CDR2 LQKENI. Trimming removed 0 bases at V and 5 bases at J, with 8 bases between. CDR3 protein: CASSPPGGDQPQHF. CDR3 coding DNA: TGTGCCAGCTCACCACCGGGCGGGGATCAGCCCCAGCATTTT.

Worth noting for this clone: Since the CDR3 does not end with the conserved phenylalanine or tryptophan, this likely comes from a read error. No DNA is shown, since the ends of the CDR3 on it are uncertain; the CDR3 is the one TCRdb lists. This chain links TRBV5-1 with TRBJ2-4; the table's D gene call, TRBD2, was not cross checked with the DNA. The CDR3 comprises 8 residues, both ends counted. Looked up from germline, CDR1 is SGHRS and CDR2 is YFSETQ. CDR3 sequence reads: CAKSGAPV.

The chain carries TRBV18 and TRBJ1-2; no reliable D call. With 0 bases removed from V and 1 base from J, the gap between germline ends came to 12 bases. The CDR3 totals 16 residues. From germline, CDR1 is KGHSH and CDR2 LQKENI. The CDR3 nucleotides are TGTGCCAGCTCACCACCTGAGAGGGTTCATAACTATGGCTACACCTTC. It codes for CASSPPERVHNYGYTF.

The table lists this clone with a few counts. V is TRBV5-1 and J is TRBJ2-1; possible D gene TRBD1, 6 bases. The CDR3 is 18 residues long. Per germline, CDR1 SGHRS and CDR2 YFSETQ. Trimming removed 0 bases at V and 3 bases at J, with 19 bases between. The CDR3 region has the DNA TGCGCCAGCAGCTTGGCAACGACAGGTGGGGCGCACTACAATGAGCAGTTCTTC. Translation gives CASSLATTGGAHYNEQFF. The whole variable domain, filled in from reference TRBV5-1 and TRBJ2-1, reads KAGVTQTPRYLIKTRGQQVTLSCSPISGHRSVSWYQQTPGQGLQFLFEYFSETQRNKGNFPGRFSGRQFSNSRSEMNVSTLELGDSALYLCASSLATTGGAHYNEQFFGPGTRLTVL.

This clone appeared a few times. This chain connects TRBV10-3 to TRBJ2-5, with 10 bases matching TRBD1. Germline trimming cut 6 bases from V and 5 bases from J; bases unmatched to any gene: 12. Germline loops: CDR1 ENHRY, CDR2 SYGVKD. The CDR3 runs 16 residues. The CDR3 coding sequence is TGTGCCATCAGGAAAGCCGGGACAGGGGCCCCGGAGACCCAGTACTTC. This encodes CAIRKAGTGAPETQYF.

The chain uses TRBV7-2 and TRBJ2-7; 7 bases are shared with TRBD2. The CDR3 is made up of 14 amino acids. Looked up from germline, CDR1 is SGHTA and CDR2 is FQGNSA. After removal of 5 bases from V and 3 bases from J, the junction contained 7 bases not matched to a gene. CDR3 in amino acids: CASSGLGGHYEQYF. The CDR3, as DNA: TGTGCCAGCAGCGGACTAGGAGGACACTACGAGCAGTACTTC.

This clone was detected a few times. The chain combines TRBV19 with TRBJ2-5, with 8 bases matching TRBD1. V lost 9 bases to trimming and J lost 6 bases; unmatched junction nucleotides: 6. The CDR3 has 12 residues. The V gene's germline CDR1 is LNHDA and CDR2 SQIVND (reference sequence). For the CDR3, the DNA is TGTGCCAGCGGACAGGGTATGAAGACCCAGTACTTC. It yields the protein CASGQGMKTQYF. The full variable domain, with the rest looked up from reference TRBV19 and TRBJ2-5, is DGGITQSPKYLFRKEGQNVTLSCEQNLNHDAMYWYRQDPGQGLRLIYYSQIVNDFQKGDIAEGYSVSREKKESFPLTVTSAQKNPTAFYLCASGQGMKTQYFGPGTRLLVL.

V and J are TRBV5-1 and TRBJ1-4; maybe TRBD1 (5 bases). The CDR3 is made up of 15 amino acids. V was pared by 0 bases and J by 3 bases, with 9 bases between. Germline lookup yields CDR1 SGHRS and CDR2 YFSETQ. CDR3 sequence reads: CASSLVGAANEKLFF. DNA of the CDR3: TGCGCCAGCAGCTTGGTAGGGGCGGCTAATGAAAAACTGTTTTTT.

J is TRBJ2-5 and V is TRBV2; D is unclear. Germline-derived CDR1 and CDR2 are SNHLY and FYNNEI. V lost 7 bases to trimming and J lost 5 bases, with 11 bases between them. The CDR3 has 12 residues. The CDR3 spells CASKLVGETQYF. Here the CDR3 DNA reads TGTGCCAGCAAGCTAGTTGGGGAGACCCAGTACTTC. Together with reference TRBV2 and TRBJ2-5, the CDR3 gives the full variable domain: EPEVTQTPSHQVTQMGQEVILRCVPISNHLYFYWYRQILGQKVEFLVSFYNNEISEKSEIFDDQFSVERPDGSNFTLKIRSTKLEDSAMYFCASKLVGETQYFGPGTRLLVL.

In this sample, this clone turned up a few times. The chain is built from TRBV7-9 and TRBJ1-5, with a tentative D call TRBD1 (6 bases). This CDR3 has 14 residues. V lost 7 bases, J lost 7 bases, and 17 bases lay in between. Germline loops: CDR1 SEHNR, CDR2 FQNEAQ (reference sequence). CDR3 amino acids: CASTSTGSVQPQHF. The CDR3 region has the DNA TGTGCCAGCACCTCTACAGGGTCGGTACAGCCCCAGCATTTT.

The genes are TRBV19 and TRBJ1-5, with TRBD1 identical over 8 bases. The CDR3 is 13 residues long. The germline V gene has CDR1 LNHDA and CDR2 SQIVND (reference sequence). V trimming: 4 bases; J trimming: 6 bases; junction bases outside the gene matches: 2. This CDR3 is CASSTGQAQPQHF. In nucleotides, the CDR3 is TGTGCCAGTAGTACGGGACAGGCTCAGCCCCAGCATTTT.

This clone was detected only a few times. The V call is TRBV18, the J call TRBJ2-5; D gene uncertain. V dropped 4 bases and J dropped 5 bases, with 8 bases sitting between them. Per germline, CDR1 KGHSH and CDR2 LQKENI. The CDR3 length is 12 residues. The CDR3 region is CASSLELETQYF. In DNA form, the CDR3 reads TGTGCCAGCTCACTCGAGCTCGAGACCCAGTACTTC.

The sample holds a few counts of this clone. The chain recombines TRBV5-8 with TRBJ2-1; 7 positions match TRBD2. The CDR3 runs to 14 residues. Unmatched junction bases numbered 3, after V lost 4 bases and J lost 2 bases. Germline loops: CDR1 SGHTS, CDR2 YDEGEE. The DNA for the CDR3 is TGTGCCAGCAGCCCGGCGGGGGCCTACAATGAGCAGTTCTTC. This sequence encodes CASSPAGAYNEQFF.

The chain employs TRBV6-5 and TRBJ1-2, with TRBD1 matching 11 bases. V shed 7 bases, J shed 5 bases, and the junction held 6 bases outside the gene matches. The CDR3 is 14 residues long. Germline V gives CDR1 MNHEY, CDR2 SVGAGI. Written as DNA, the CDR3 is TGTGCCAGCAACGGACAGGGGGCTGCATATGGCTACACCTTC. This encodes CASNGQGAAYGYTF.

This clone occurred a few times. J is TRBJ2-1 and V is TRBV4-1; 8 nucleotides line up with TRBD2. The germline V gene encodes CDR1 MGHRA and CDR2 YSYEKL. The CDR3 has 15 amino acids. Germline trimming cut 2 bases from V and 4 bases from J; bases unmatched to any gene: 4. This CDR3 reads CASSQLGLVYNEQFF. As DNA, the CDR3 is TGCGCCAGCAGCCAATTGGGACTAGTTTACAATGAGCAGTTCTTC.

This clone was detected a few times. The gene calls are TRBV29-1 and TRBJ2-3; 8 positions agree with TRBD2. V gave up 7 bases and J gave up 0 bases; unmatched junction bases: 0. CDR3 size: 12 residues. Germline V gene lookup returns CDR1 SQVTM and CDR2 ANQGSEA. CDR3 in amino acids: CSASGSTDTQYF. As DNA, the CDR3 is TGCAGCGCTAGCGGGAGCACAGATACGCAGTATTTT.

This clone was recorded a few times. The V gene is TRBV6-1, the J gene TRBJ1-5; no firm D call. The CDR3 runs to 15 residues. V was cut by 4 bases and J by 2 bases, with 12 bases left in between. From germline, CDR1 is MNHNS and CDR2 SASEGT. This chain's CDR3 is CASSGLSRGNQPQHF. CDR3 in DNA: TGTGCCAGCAGTGGACTTTCGAGGGGCAATCAGCCCCAGCATTTT.

J is TRBJ2-7 and V is TRBV9; 11 nucleotides line up with TRBD1. The CDR3 contains 15 residues. Germline V lookup: CDR1 SGDLS, CDR2 YYNGEE. The junction had 10 bases not matched to a gene; V was cut back by 4 bases and J by 7 bases. In nucleotides, the CDR3 is TGTGCCAGCAGCCTCTTCGGGACAGGGGGAGGAGAGCAGTACTTC. Translating gives CASSLFGTGGGEQYF.

This clone was counted only a few times. The V gene is TRBV18, the J gene TRBJ2-5; D unresolved. V lost 3 bases to trimming and J lost 4 bases, with 12 bases between them. Looked up from germline, CDR1 is KGHSH and CDR2 is LQKENI. The CDR3 loop spans 14 amino acids. The CDR3 sequence is CASSPRLYRETQYF. The CDR3 bases are TGTGCCAGCTCACCGCGCTTGTATCGAGAGACCCAGTACTTC.

This clone has a handful of counts. The chain couples TRBV9 to TRBJ2-3; 10 nucleotides line up with TRBD2. Germline CDR1 reads SGDLS; CDR2 reads YYNGEE. This CDR3 has 16 amino acids. V gave up 4 bases and J gave up 1 base; unmatched junction bases: 6. The CDR3 sequence is CASSPRTSGRTDTQYF. The CDR3 bases are TGTGCCAGCAGCCCCCGGACTAGCGGCCGCACAGATACGCAGTATTTT.

There are a few counts of this clone. V usage is TRBV7-9 and J usage is TRBJ2-5; no clear D gene. This CDR3 contains 14 residues. CDR1 is SEHNR, CDR2 FQNEAQ, per germline (reference sequence). Trimming left V 0 bases short and J 0 bases short, with 5 bases between. CDR3 nucleotide sequence: TGTGCCAGCAGCTTAGCAACGGACCAAGAGACCCAGTACTTC. Protein: CASSLATDQETQYF.